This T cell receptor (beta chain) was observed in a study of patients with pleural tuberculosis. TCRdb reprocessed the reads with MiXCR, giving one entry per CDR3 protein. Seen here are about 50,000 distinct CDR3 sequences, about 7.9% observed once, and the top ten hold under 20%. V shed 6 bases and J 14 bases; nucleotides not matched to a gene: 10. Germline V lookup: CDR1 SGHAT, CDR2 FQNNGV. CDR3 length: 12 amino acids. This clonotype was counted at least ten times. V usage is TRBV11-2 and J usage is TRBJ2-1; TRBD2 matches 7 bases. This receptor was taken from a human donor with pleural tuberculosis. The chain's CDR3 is CASRPSSGPKFF. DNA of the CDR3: TGTGCCAGCAGGCCCAGTAGCGGGCCCAAGTTCTTC.